Listed below are T cell receptor beta chains from one sample, sequenced in a study of human T cells and chemical hapten exposure. MiXCR, applied by TCRdb to the RACE reads, yields one record per CDR3 protein. The table includes roughly 250,000 distinct CDR3 sequences, roughly 8.9% detected once. Source: whole blood, taken in connection with sensitization to the hapten diphenylcyclopropenone (DPC). The receptors stem from a woman aged 40 to 50 with alopecia areata. Some clones in this sample may be carry-over from other donors' samples. Both conserved end residues are part of each CDR3. Each record gives: J gene, D gene, V gene, clone size, CDR3 protein, CDR3 DNA. D genes are given only for firm matches. Clone size is shown for a subset of rows, as once, few, many or a class of expanded clone.

>TRBJ2-7|TRBD2|TRBV5-1|.
CASSHIAGSSYEQYF
TGCGCCAGCAGCCACATAGCGGGGTCTTCCTACGAGCAGTACTTC
>TRBJ1-1|.|TRBV7-3|.
CASSLIDRAEAFF
TGTGCCAGCAGCTTAATTGACAGAGCTGAAGCTTTCTTT
>TRBJ2-1|TRBD1|TRBV18|few
CASSTPGQGHEQFF
TGTGCCAGCTCAACGCCGGGACAGGGGCATGAGCAGTTCTTC
>TRBJ1-3|.|TRBV3-1|.
CASSQVLRNGNTIYF
TGTGCCAGCAGCCAAGTTCTCAGAAACGGAAACACCATATATTTT
>TRBJ2-7|.|TRBV29-1|many
CSVGTPGGGPSYEQYF
TGCAGCGTTGGCACCCCGGGAGGGGGCCCCTCCTACGAGCAGTACTTC
>TRBJ2-2|.|TRBV7-9|.
CASSRLSIGSYAPAGELFF
TGTGCCAGCAGCCGATTATCAATTGGATCTTACGCCCCGGCCGGGGAGCTGTTTTTT
>TRBJ2-7|.|TRBV20-1|.
CSVPLLLYEQYF
TGCAGTGTTCCACTACTCCTTTACGAGCAGTACTTC
>TRBJ1-1|TRBD1|TRBV7-3|few
CASSGGQGGTEAFF
TGTGCCAGCAGCGGGGGACAGGGTGGCACTGAAGCTTTCTTT
>TRBJ2-2|.|TRBV10-3|.
CATKQGPRAGELFF
TGTGCCACCAAGCAGGGACCCCGGGCCGGGGAGCTGTTTTTT
>TRBJ1-1|TRBD1|TRBV7-2|.
CASSFAGQFEAFF
TGTGCCAGCAGCTTCGCGGGACAGTTTGAAGCTTTCTTT
>TRBJ1-2|.|TRBV27|many
CASSLNLQGYGYTF
TGTGCCAGCAGTTTAAATTTACAGGGCTATGGCTACACCTTC
>TRBJ1-5|.|TRBV6-6|few
CASSFEGSNQPQHF
TGTGCCAGCAGTTTTGAGGGTAGCAATCAGCCCCAGCATTTT
>TRBJ2-1|TRBD2|TRBV7-7|many
CASSSSYSGAYNEQFF
TGTGCTAGCAGTTCGAGCTATAGCGGGGCCTACAATGAGCAGTTCTTC
>TRBJ2-7|TRBD2|TRBV7-2|many
CASSLASGSYEQYF
TGTGCCAGCAGCTTAGCTAGCGGGAGCTACGAGCAGTACTTC
>TRBJ2-6|.|TRBV5-1|.
CASSTGQPNSGANVLTF
TGCGCCAGCAGCACTGGACAGCCCAACTCTGGGGCCAACGTCCTGACTTTC
>TRBJ2-7|.|TRBV6-5|.
CASSYSIPPSYEQYF
TGTGCCAGCAGTTACTCTATCCCCCCCAGCTACGAGCAGTACTTC
>TRBJ2-1|TRBD2|TRBV20-1|many
CSARGTSGRGEQFF
TGCAGTGCTCGCGGGACTAGCGGGAGAGGCGAGCAGTTCTTC
>TRBJ2-1|.|TRBV20-1|.
CSARDWRQGRNEQFF
TGCAGTGCTAGAGATTGGCGACAAGGGAGGAATGAGCAGTTCTTC
>TRBJ2-3|TRBD2|TRBV5-1|.
CASSQGTSGSGDTQYF
TGCGCCAGCAGCCAGGGGACTAGCGGGAGTGGAGATACGCAGTATTTT
>TRBJ1-4|.|TRBV18|.
CASSPAAGVGEKLFF
TGTGCCAGCTCACCGGCGGCAGGGGTCGGCGAAAAACTGTTTTTT
>TRBJ1-6|TRBD1|TRBV28|.
CASSFGGRGNSPLHF
TGTGCCAGCAGTTTTGGGGGCAGGGGGAATTCACCCCTCCACTTT
>TRBJ2-2|.|TRBV29-1|many
CSVSKTGSVAGELFF
TGCAGCGTTTCAAAAACAGGGTCGGTGGCCGGGGAGCTGTTTTTT
>TRBJ2-5|.|TRBV27|.
CASSFNRETSAQYF
TGTGCCAGCAGTTTTAACAGGGAAACCTCGGCCCAGTACTTC
>TRBJ1-6|.|TRBV14|.
CASSQEIRNSPLHF
TGTGCCAGCAGCCAAGAAATTAGAAATTCACCCCTCCACTTT
>TRBJ2-5|.|TRBV12-2|many
CASRFVPRDTPGETQYF
TGTGCAAGTCGCTTCGTCCCTCGGGATACTCCTGGGGAGACCCAGTACTTC
>TRBJ2-3|.|TRBV20-1|.
CSAPGGATDTQYF
TGCAGTGCCCCCGGGGGAGCCACAGATACGCAGTATTTT
>TRBJ1-5|TRBD1|TRBV6-1|.
CASSGQGAGRSNQPQHF
TGTGCCAGCAGTGGACAGGGGGCGGGCCGCTCCAATCAGCCCCAGCATTTT
>TRBJ1-2|.|TRBV6-5|many
CASSYSVTQGNYGYTF
TGTGCCAGCAGTTACTCTGTGACCCAGGGTAACTATGGCTACACCTTC
>TRBJ2-2|TRBD1|TRBV14|.
CASSQAQGAKSGELFF
TGTGCCAGCAGCCAAGCTCAGGGGGCGAAATCCGGGGAGCTGTTTTTT
>TRBJ1-2|.|TRBV20-1|few
CSASGGNVNYGYTF
TGCAGTGCCTCTGGGGGGAATGTCAACTATGGCTACACCTTC
>TRBJ2-1|.|TRBV5-1|few
CASSLLPGSYNEQFF
TGCGCCAGCAGCTTGCTTCCGGGGTCCTACAATGAGCAGTTCTTC
>TRBJ1-2|.|TRBV7-9|.
CASSHPSNYGYTF
TGTGCCAGCAGCCATCCGTCTAACTATGGCTACACCTTC
>TRBJ1-4|TRBD1|TRBV29-1|many
CSVEDRAGGGEKLFF
TGCAGCGTTGAAGATCGGGCAGGGGGTGGCGAAAAACTGTTTTTT
>TRBJ2-5|.|TRBV7-9|.
CASSLVPGETQYF
TGTGCCAGCAGCTTAGTACCCGGGGAGACCCAGTACTTC
>TRBJ2-1|TRBD2|TRBV10-3|few
CATTPGQGLAGGYNEQFF
TGTGCCACCACGCCGGGACAGGGACTAGCGGGGGGCTACAATGAGCAGTTCTTC
>TRBJ1-2|.|TRBV2|.
CASTNGRGYTF
TGTGCCAGCACGAACGGGAGAGGCTACACCTTC
>TRBJ2-3|.|TRBV27|many
CASVPAASTDTQYF
TGTGCCAGCGTGCCTGCCGCCAGCACAGATACGCAGTATTTT
>TRBJ2-3|.|TRBV6-5|many
CASSYTGQTDTQYF
TGTGCCAGCAGTTACACCGGACAGACAGATACGCAGTATTTT
>TRBJ2-4|.|TRBV20-1|few
CSAAPGLNTKNIQYF
TGCAGTGCTGCTCCGGGACTGAACACCAAAAACATTCAGTACTTC
>TRBJ1-2|TRBD1|TRBV3-1|many
CASSPRQGRGYGYTF
TGTGCCAGCAGCCCCCGACAGGGGAGGGGATATGGCTACACCTTC
>TRBJ1-5|.|TRBV27|.
CASSLYRYNQPQHF
TGTGCCAGCAGTTTATACAGGTACAATCAGCCCCAGCATTTT
>TRBJ1-6|.|TRBV12-3/TRBV12-4|many
CASSKGSNSPLHF
TGTGCCAGCAGTAAAGGGAGTAATTCACCCCTCCACTTT
>TRBJ2-5|.|TRBV10-3|.
CAISGRGQETQYF
TGTGCCATCAGCGGAAGGGGACAAGAGACCCAGTACTTC
>TRBJ1-6|.|TRBV28|many
CASRGAGEAYNSPLHF
TGTGCCAGCAGGGGGGCAGGGGAGGCCTATAATTCACCCCTCCACTTT
>TRBJ1-1|TRBD1|TRBV18|few
CASSLRGQGVMNTEAFF
TGTGCCAGCTCACTACGGGGACAGGGAGTCATGAACACTGAAGCTTTCTTT
>TRBJ1-1|TRBD1|TRBV10-3|few
CAITGTGGTEAFF
TGTGCCATCACCGGGACAGGGGGCACTGAAGCTTTCTTT
>TRBJ2-7|.|TRBV6-6|few
CASTGGAEQYF
TGTGCCAGCACTGGGGGCGCCGAGCAGTACTTC
>TRBJ2-2|.|TRBV27|many
CASSLQGFTGELFF
TGTGCCAGCAGTTTACAGGGCTTCACCGGGGAGCTGTTTTTT
>TRBJ1-2|.|TRBV6-5|few
CASSYTITGKDGYTF
TGTGCCAGCAGTTACACTATTACAGGGAAAGATGGCTACACCTTC
>TRBJ1-5|.|TRBV28|.
CASSLWQYSNQTQHF
TGTGCCAGCAGCCTGTGGCAGTATAGCAATCAGACCCAGCATTTT
>TRBJ2-5|.|TRBV27|.
CASSTRQTQETQYF
TGTGCCAGCAGTACGAGACAGACGCAAGAGACCCAGTACTTC
>TRBJ2-1|.|TRBV4-3|.
CASSPMADSNEQFF
TGCGCCAGCAGCCCCATGGCTGACAGCAATGAGCAGTTCTTC
>TRBJ1-5|.|TRBV2|few
CASSEGRRQPQHF
TGTGCCAGCAGTGAAGGCCGTCGGCAGCCCCAGCATTTT
>TRBJ1-5|.|TRBV6-2/TRBV6-3|many
CASSLSPRANNQPQHF
TGTGCCAGCAGTTTATCCCCACGGGCCAACAATCAGCCCCAGCATTTT